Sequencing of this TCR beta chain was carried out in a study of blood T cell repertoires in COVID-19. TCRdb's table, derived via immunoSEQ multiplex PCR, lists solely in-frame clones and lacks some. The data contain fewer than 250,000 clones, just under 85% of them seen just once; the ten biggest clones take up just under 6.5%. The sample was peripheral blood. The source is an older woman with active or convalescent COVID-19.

The CDR3 reads CASSLGALGAGELFF. The CDR3 DNA sequence: TGTGCCAGCAGCTTGGGGGCCCTAGGGGCCGGGGAGCTGTTTTTT. This chain links TRBV9 with TRBJ2-2; D is perhaps TRBD1 (6 bases). Per the germline V gene, CDR1 is SGDLS and CDR2 is YYNGEE. Deletions cut 4 bases from V and 6 bases from J, with 16 bases between. This CDR3 comprises 15 residues. The variable domain in full, completed from reference TRBV9 and TRBJ2-2, reads DSGVTQTPKHLITATGQRVTLRCSPRSGDLSVYWYQQSLDQGLQFLIQYYNGEERAKGNILERFSAQQFPDLHSELNLSSLELGDSALYFCASSLGALGAGELFFGEGSRLTVL.